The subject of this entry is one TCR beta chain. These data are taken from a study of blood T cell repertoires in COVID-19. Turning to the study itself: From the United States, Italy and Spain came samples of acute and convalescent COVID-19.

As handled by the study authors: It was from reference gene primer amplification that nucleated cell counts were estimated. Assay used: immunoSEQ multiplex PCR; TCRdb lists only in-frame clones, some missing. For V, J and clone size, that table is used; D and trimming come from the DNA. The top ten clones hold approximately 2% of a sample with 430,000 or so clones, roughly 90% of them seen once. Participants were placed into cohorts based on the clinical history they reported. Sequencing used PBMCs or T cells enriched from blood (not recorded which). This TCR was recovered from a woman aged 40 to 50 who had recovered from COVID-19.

CDR3 in amino acids: CAWSNIFSGNTIYF. The CDR3 coding sequence is TGTGCCTGGAGTAACATCTTCTCTGGAAACACCATATATTTT. The chain employs TRBV30 and TRBJ1-3; D remains unclear. Germline assignment: CDR1 GTSNPN and CDR2 SVGIG (reference sequence). The CDR3 length is 14 residues. Trimming cost V 2 bases and J 0 bases, with 8 bases left between them.